This T cell receptor (beta chain) emerged from a study of graft-versus-host responses after intestinal transplantation. On this clone itself: As yet, its antigen is unknown.

This CDR3 comprises 13 residues. V was trimmed by 7 bases and J by 4 bases, leaving 11 bases between them. Looked up from germline, CDR1 is MNHNY and CDR2 is SVGAGI (reference sequence). The data were produced by immunoSEQ multiplex PCR, yet TCRdb's version contains in-frame clones alone and is incomplete. The repertoire holds approximately 94,000 clones, with approximately 84% as singletons. Notes on the study in general: An association linked early post-transplant HvG declines with peak circulating GvH clone levels.

The chain uses TRBV6-6 and TRBJ2-1; no definite D call. Source: unstimulated CD4+ T cells sorted from spleen or lymph node cells, taken before transplant. The source is a human donor who was the organ donor for an intestinal transplant. CDR3 amino acids: CASTATGYNEQFF. CDR3 coding DNA: TGTGCCAGCACCGCAACTGGATACAATGAGCAGTTCTTC.